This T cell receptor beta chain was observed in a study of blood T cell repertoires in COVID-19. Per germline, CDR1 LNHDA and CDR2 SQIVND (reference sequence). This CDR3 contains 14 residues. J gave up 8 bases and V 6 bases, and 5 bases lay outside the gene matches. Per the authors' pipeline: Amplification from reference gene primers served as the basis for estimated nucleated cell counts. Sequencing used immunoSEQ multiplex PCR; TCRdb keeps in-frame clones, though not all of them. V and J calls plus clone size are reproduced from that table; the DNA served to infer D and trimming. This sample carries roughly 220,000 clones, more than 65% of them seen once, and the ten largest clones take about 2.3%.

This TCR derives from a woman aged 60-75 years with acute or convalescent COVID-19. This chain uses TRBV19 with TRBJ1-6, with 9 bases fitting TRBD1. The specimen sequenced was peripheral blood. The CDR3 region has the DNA TGTGCCAGTAGCGGACAGGGGTCGCATTCACCCCTCCACTTT. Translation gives CASSGQGSHSPLHF.